The sequence of this T cell receptor (beta chain) was determined in a study of radiotherapy plus CTLA-4 blockade in lung cancer. Overall study context: Objective responses were observed in 18% of patients, and disease control was achieved by approximately 30%.

CTLA-4 blockade using ipilimumab, together with focal radiation, was received by patients with chemo-refractory metastatic non-small-cell lung cancer. Regarding this clone: Its antigen is unknown.

Profiling relied on immunoSEQ multiplex PCR, and the TCRdb table lists in-frame clones only, not all of them. The sample yields 75,000 to 100,000 clones, approximately 86% seen once. The study's findings and limits: Interferon-beta and early blood T cell clone dynamics reportedly predicted response best. After treatment with radiotherapy plus ipilimumab, TCR clones that came from the tumor expanded in blood.

The CDR3 sequence is 11 residues long. V lost 5 bases and J lost 17; bases outside the gene matches: 7. Germline CDR1 is MNHEY and CDR2 is SVGAGI. This clonotype was obtained from a human donor with non-small cell lung cancer that progressed on radiotherapy plus ipilimumab. The starting material was peripheral blood, obtained from a patient treated with radiotherapy plus ipilimumab. V is TRBV6-5 and J is TRBJ1-4; TRBD1 matches at 8 bases. The CDR3 sequence: CASSEPGGGFF. CDR3 DNA sequence: TGTGCCAGCAGTGAACCAGGGGGCGGCTTTTTT.